Presented here are 2 T cell receptor beta chains from one specimen sequenced in a study of graft-versus-host responses after intestinal transplantation. Here immunoSEQ multiplex PCR was the method, and the copy in TCRdb shows in-frame clones only, minus some. Here the sample spans about 35,000 clones, about 93% being singletons. Sample: PBMCs, taken 16 days after intestinal transplant. These receptors were obtained from a human patient who received an intestinal transplant, so some T cells may come from the graft donor.

The J gene is TRBJ2-1, the V gene TRBV6-5; weak D call: TRBD2 (6 bases). The V and J ends lost 0 bases and 14 bases respectively, with 11 bases between them. This CDR3 comprises 12 residues. Germline assignment: CDR1 MNHEY and CDR2 SVGAGI. The DNA of the CDR3 is TGTGCCAGCAGTTACTCTGGCAGGGAGGAGTTCTTC. Encoded protein: CASSYSGREEFF.

This chain uses TRBV19 with TRBJ2-2; TRBD2 matches 11 bases. CDR1 is LNHDA, CDR2 SQIVND, per germline (reference sequence). The V segment lost 5 bases and the J segment 5 bases; nucleotides outside the gene matches: 10. The CDR3 has 17 amino acids. CDR3 bases: TGTGCCAGTAGTTGGATACTAGCGGGAGAGGGGACCGGGGAGCTGTTTTTT. This translates into CASSWILAGEGTGELFF.